This T cell receptor beta chain was captured in a study of T cells and Merkel cell carcinoma outcomes. Trimming pared 6 bases from V and 4 bases from J, leaving 22 bases between. Germline CDR1 is WSHSY and CDR2 is SAAADI. This CDR3 is built from 16 residues. TCRdb's copy holds only in-frame clones and misses some; the assay was immunoSEQ multiplex PCR. There are about 6,000 clones in the sample; 70% to 85% occur only once, and under 6.5% lies in the top ten. This chain links TRBV10-2 with TRBJ2-7; a possible D gene is TRBD1 (6 bases). The sample taken for sequencing was tumor tissue from Merkel cell carcinoma. The origin of this receptor is a human donor with Merkel cell carcinoma. CDR3 amino acids: CASSGVGDGGAYEQYF. In DNA form, the CDR3 reads TGCGCCAGCAGCGGGGTGGGGGATGGGGGCGCTTACGAGCAGTACTTC.